A selection of T cell receptor beta chains follows, all from one sample in a study of blood T cells in healthy people across ages. TCRdb independently ran MiXCR on the 5' RACE reads; one entry per CDR3 protein. Of roughly 2 million distinct CDR3 sequences listed, 49% are singletons. The sample comprised blood. These receptors all come from a middle-aged woman in good health. CDR3s include the opening cysteine and the closing phenylalanine or tryptophan. Size values are once, few and many counts, or a class for expanded clones, and some rows have none.

J	length	V	size	CDR3
TRBJ1-1	17	TRBV6-5	NA	CASSYFSQLVSGTEAFF
TRBJ2-7	16	TRBV6-2/TRBV6-3	few	CASSRTSGVPSYEQYF
TRBJ2-3	16	TRBV27	few	CASSSRGEGGTDTQYF
TRBJ2-5	17	TRBV9	NA	CASSVGLGGATYNEQYF
TRBJ1-3	14	TRBV7-9	once	CASSATSLGNTIYF
TRBJ2-1	15	TRBV6-5	NA	CASSYSGPTCNEQFF
TRBJ2-1	16	TRBV24-1	once	CATSDWGLAAYNEQFF
TRBJ2-5	14	TRBV9	few	CASSVHSGGETQYF
TRBJ2-3	17	TRBV20-1	NA	CSAKAPMTSGRTDTQYF
TRBJ1-2	16	TRBV6-4	NA	CASSDSGSGNLYGYTF
NA	13	TRBV4-3	few	CASSQAPGHEQYF
TRBJ2-1	15	TRBV20-1	NA	CSAGRTSGGRNEQFF
TRBJ2-3	16	TRBV6-4	few	CASSPGTSGGAYTQYF
TRBJ1-1	17	TRBV2	NA	CASRSGAGGVRNTEAFF
TRBJ2-3	15	TRBV9	NA	CASSVAGTVPDTQYF
TRBJ2-5	17	TRBV5-1	NA	CASSLFVGGAKEETQYF
TRBJ2-1	17	TRBV5-1	few	CASSSEPSGGLYNEQFF
TRBJ2-3	17	TRBV11-1	few	CASSGPRDRGLENTQYF
TRBJ1-2	13	TRBV20-1	NA	CSAREWSTYGYTF
TRBJ1-1	14	TRBV6-2/TRBV6-3	NA	CASSYRARWTEAFF
TRBJ1-2	13	TRBV28	NA	CASFEGRIYGYTF
TRBJ2-1	17	TRBV5-1	NA	CASSLATSGGARNEQFF
TRBJ2-7	16	TRBV27	few	CASSTLTSGGPYEQYF
TRBJ2-6	19	TRBV7-2	many	CASSLASGQGVSGANVLTF
TRBJ2-1	18	TRBV7-8	NA	CASSLKSRLAGGYNEQFF
TRBJ2-1	13	TRBV20-1	NA	CSARGKSYNEQFF